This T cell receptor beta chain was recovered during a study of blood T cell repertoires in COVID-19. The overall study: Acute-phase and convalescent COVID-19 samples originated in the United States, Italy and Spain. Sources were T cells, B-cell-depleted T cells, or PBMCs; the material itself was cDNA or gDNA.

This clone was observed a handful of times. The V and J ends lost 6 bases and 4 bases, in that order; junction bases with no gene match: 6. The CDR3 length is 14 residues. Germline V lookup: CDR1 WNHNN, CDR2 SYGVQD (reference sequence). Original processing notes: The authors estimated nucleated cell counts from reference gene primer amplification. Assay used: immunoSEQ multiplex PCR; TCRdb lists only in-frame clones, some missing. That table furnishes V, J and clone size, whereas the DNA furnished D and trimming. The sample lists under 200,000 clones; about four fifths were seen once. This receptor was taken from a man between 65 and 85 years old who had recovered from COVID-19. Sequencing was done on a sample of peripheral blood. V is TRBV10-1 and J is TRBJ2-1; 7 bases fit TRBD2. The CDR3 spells CASSAGDSYNEQFF. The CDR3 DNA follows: TGCGCCAGCAGCGCGGGAGATTCGTACAATGAGCAGTTCTTC.